The 2 T cell receptor beta chains given below trace back to one sample, sequenced in a study of cytomegalovirus exposure and HLA in healthy donors. The PCR employed 60 Vbeta primers together with 13 Jbeta primers. Here immunoSEQ multiplex PCR was the method, and the copy in TCRdb shows in-frame clones only, minus some. The repertoire consists of some 200,000 clones, with around a tenth occurring once and the leading ten covering 1% to 1.5%. Sequencing was done on a sample of PBMCs. The receptors here all came from a woman aged 30 to 39 in good health and CMV-seropositive.

This sequence joins TRBV13 and TRBJ2-5; 7 bases map to TRBD2. TRBJ2-7 matches the DNA end more closely, so the J call is doubtful. This CDR3 contains 15 residues. CDR1 and CDR2 from the germline V gene are PRHDT and FYEKMQ (reference sequence). The CDR3 loop is CASSPGLAVTYEQYF. CDR3 sequence (DNA): TGTGCCAGCAGCCCAGGGCTAGCGGTTACCTACGAGCAGTACTTC.

V and J are TRBV19 and TRBJ2-5; 15 bases fit TRBD2. V was clipped by 4 bases and J by 4 bases; unmatched bases: 7. Germline V lookup: CDR1 LNHDA, CDR2 SQIVND (reference sequence). The CDR3 is made up of 17 amino acids. Written as DNA, the CDR3 is TGTGCCAGTAGTAATCCCGGGACTAGCGGGAGGAGAGAGACCCAGTACTTC. Its protein product is CASSNPGTSGRRETQYF. Variable domain in full (rest from reference TRBV19 and TRBJ2-5): DGGITQSPKYLFRKEGQNVTLSCEQNLNHDAMYWYRQDPGQGLRLIYYSQIVNDFQKGDIAEGYSVSREKKESFPLTVTSAQKNPTAFYLCASSNPGTSGRRETQYFGPGTRLLVL.